This T cell receptor beta chain is from a study of shared clonotypes between healthy human individuals. Points from the study as a whole: Roughly 5% of naive CD4 clonotypes were shared across four donors. Compared with clonotypes that all four donors shared, non-shared clonotypes had lower generation probabilities.

As to this clone: Its antigen is undetermined.

Some clones are missing from TCRdb's copy, which holds only in-frame ones; the method was immunoSEQ multiplex PCR. The sample lists roughly 2.2 million clones, approximately 95% occurring once. V lost 5 bases to trimming and J lost 2 bases, with 16 bases between them. The CDR3 consists of 15 residues. Germline V gene sequence: CDR1 MNHEY, CDR2 SMNVEV (reference sequence). The TCR originated in a man between 18 and 29 years old in good health. Some clones in this sample may be carry-over from other donors' samples. Sequencing used naive CD4+ T cells from PBMCs. Subset here: CD45RA+ positively selected. The chain combines TRBV27 with TRBJ2-7; D may be TRBD1 (5 bases). CDR3 region: CASSSLSRTTYEQYF. The CDR3 region has the DNA TGTGCCAGCAGTAGCCTCAGTAGGACAACCTACGAGCAGTACTTC.